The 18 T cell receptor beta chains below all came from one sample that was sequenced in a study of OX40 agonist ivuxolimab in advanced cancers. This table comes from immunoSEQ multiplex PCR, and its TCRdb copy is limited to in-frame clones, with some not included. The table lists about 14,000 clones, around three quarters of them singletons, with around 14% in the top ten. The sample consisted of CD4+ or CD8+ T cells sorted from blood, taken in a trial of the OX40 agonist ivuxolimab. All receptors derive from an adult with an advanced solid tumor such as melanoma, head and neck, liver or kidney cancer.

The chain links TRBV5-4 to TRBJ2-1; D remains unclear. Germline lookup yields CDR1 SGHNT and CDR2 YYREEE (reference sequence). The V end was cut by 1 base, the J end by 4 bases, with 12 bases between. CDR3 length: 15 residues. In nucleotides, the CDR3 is TGTGCCAGCAGCTTGTCGTACAACTTGTACAATGAGCAGTTCTTC. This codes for CASSLSYNLYNEQFF.

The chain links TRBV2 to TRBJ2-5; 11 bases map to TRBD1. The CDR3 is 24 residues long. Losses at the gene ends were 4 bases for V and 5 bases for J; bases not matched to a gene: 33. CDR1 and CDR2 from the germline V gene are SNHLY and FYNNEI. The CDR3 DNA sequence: TGTGCCAGCAGTGCGGTCGACGTGTGGGACAGGGGGTCGTTATCGGAGCACTCCAGGGAGACCCAGTACTTC. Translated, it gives CASSAVDVWDRGSLSEHSRETQYF.

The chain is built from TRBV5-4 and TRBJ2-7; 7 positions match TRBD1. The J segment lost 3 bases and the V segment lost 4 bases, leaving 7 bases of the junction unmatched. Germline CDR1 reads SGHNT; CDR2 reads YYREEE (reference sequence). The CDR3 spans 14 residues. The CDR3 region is CASSRDRVGYEQYF. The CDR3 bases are TGTGCCAGCAGCCGTGACAGGGTAGGCTACGAGCAGTACTTC.

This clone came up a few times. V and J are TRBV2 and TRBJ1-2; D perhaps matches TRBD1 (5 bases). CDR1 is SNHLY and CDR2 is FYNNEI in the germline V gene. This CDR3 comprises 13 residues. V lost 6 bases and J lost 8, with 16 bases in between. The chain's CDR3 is CASRGPSVRGYTF. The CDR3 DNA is TGTGCCAGCAGGGGGCCCTCGGTGAGAGGCTACACCTTC.

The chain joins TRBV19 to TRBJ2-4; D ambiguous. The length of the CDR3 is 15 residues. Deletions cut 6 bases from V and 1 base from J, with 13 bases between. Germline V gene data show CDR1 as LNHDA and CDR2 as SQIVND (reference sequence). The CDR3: CASSLNWIAKNIQYF. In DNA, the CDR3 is TGTGCCAGTAGCCTGAACTGGATCGCCAAAAACATTCAGTACTTC. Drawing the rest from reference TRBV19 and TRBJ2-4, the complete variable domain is DGGITQSPKYLFRKEGQNVTLSCEQNLNHDAMYWYRQDPGQGLRLIYYSQIVNDFQKGDIAEGYSVSREKKESFPLTVTSAQKNPTAFYLCASSLNWIAKNIQYFGAGTRLSVL.

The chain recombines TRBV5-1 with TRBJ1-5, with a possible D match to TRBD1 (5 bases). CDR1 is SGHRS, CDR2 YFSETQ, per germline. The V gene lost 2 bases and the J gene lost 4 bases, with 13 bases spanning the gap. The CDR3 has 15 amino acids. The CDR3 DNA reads TGCGCCAGCAGCTTTGCCGGGGGGGTTAATCAGCCCCAGCATTTT. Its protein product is CASSFAGGVNQPQHF.

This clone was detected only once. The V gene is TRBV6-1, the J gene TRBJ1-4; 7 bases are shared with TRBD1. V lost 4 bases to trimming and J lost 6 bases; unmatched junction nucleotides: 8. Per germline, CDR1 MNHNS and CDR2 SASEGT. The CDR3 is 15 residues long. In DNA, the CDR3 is TGTGCCAGCAGTGGAGCCACAGGGGTGGATGAAAAACTGTTTTTT. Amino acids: CASSGATGVDEKLFF.

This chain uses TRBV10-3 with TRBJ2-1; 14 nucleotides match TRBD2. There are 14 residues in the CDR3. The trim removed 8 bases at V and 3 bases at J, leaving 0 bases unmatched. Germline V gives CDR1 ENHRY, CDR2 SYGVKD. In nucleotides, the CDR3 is TGTGCCATCGGGACTAGCGGGAGCTACAATGAGCAGTTCTTC. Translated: CAIGTSGSYNEQFF.

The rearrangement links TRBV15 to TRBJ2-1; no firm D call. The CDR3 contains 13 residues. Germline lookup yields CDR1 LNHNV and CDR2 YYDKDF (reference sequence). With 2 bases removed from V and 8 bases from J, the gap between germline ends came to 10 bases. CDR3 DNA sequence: TGTGCCACCAGCAGAACCTCACGTGATGAGCAGTTCTTC. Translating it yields CATSRTSRDEQFF.

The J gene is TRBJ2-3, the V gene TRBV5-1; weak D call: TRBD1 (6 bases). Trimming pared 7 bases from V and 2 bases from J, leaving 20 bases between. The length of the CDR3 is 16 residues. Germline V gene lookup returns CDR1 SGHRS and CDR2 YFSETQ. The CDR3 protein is CASATYGRGNTDTQYF. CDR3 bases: TGCGCCAGCGCAACATACGGAAGGGGGAACACAGATACGCAGTATTTT.

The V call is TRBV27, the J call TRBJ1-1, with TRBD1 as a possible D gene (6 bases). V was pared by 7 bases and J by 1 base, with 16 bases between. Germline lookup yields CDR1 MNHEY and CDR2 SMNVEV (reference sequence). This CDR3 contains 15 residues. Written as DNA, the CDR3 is TGTGCCAGCATCGGGGCAGGGGAGGGGAACACTGAAGCTTTCTTT. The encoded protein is CASIGAGEGNTEAFF.

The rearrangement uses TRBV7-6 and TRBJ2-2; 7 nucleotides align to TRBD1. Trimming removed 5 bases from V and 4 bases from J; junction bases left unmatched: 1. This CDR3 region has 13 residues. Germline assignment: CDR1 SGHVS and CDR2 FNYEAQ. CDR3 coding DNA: TGTGCCAGCAGCCGACAGGGCACCGGGGAGCTGTTTTTT. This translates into CASSRQGTGELFF.

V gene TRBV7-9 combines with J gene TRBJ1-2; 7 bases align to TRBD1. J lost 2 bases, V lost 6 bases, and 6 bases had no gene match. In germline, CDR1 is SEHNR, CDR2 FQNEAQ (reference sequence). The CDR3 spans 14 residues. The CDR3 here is CASSYLTGNYGYTF. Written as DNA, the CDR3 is TGTGCCAGCAGTTATCTGACAGGGAACTATGGCTACACCTTC.

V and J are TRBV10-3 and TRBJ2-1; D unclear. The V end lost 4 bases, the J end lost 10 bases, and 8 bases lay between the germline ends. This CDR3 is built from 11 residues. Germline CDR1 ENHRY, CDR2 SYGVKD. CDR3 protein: CAISAVGEQFF. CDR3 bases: TGTGCCATCAGTGCTGTAGGGGAGCAGTTCTTC.

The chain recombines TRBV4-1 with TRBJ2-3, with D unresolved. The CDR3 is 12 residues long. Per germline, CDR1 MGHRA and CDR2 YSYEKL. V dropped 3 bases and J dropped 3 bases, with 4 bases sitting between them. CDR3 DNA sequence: TGCGCCAGCAGCCAGTGGACAGATACGCAGTATTTT. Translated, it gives CASSQWTDTQYF.

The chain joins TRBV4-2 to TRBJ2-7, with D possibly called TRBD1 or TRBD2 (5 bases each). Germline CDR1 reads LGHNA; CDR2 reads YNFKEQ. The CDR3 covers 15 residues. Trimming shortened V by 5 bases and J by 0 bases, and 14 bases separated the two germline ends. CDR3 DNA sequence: TGTGCCAGCAGCAACCGGGACCGATGCTCCTACGAGCAGTACTTC. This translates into CASSNRDRCSYEQYF.

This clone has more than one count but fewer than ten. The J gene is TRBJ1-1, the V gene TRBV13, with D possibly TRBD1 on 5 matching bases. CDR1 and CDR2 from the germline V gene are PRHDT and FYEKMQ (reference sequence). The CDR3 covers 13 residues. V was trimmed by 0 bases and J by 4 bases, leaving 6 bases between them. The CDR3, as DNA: TGTGCCAGCAGCTTAGGGGGGGTCACTGAAGCTTTCTTT. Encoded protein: CASSLGGVTEAFF.

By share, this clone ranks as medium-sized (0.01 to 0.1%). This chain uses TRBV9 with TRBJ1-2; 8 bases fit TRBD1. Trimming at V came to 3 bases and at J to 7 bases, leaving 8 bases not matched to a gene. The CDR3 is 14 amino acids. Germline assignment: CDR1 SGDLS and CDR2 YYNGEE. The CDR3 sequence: CASSGSQGVAGYTF. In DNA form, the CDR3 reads TGTGCCAGCAGCGGATCACAGGGGGTGGCTGGCTACACCTTC.